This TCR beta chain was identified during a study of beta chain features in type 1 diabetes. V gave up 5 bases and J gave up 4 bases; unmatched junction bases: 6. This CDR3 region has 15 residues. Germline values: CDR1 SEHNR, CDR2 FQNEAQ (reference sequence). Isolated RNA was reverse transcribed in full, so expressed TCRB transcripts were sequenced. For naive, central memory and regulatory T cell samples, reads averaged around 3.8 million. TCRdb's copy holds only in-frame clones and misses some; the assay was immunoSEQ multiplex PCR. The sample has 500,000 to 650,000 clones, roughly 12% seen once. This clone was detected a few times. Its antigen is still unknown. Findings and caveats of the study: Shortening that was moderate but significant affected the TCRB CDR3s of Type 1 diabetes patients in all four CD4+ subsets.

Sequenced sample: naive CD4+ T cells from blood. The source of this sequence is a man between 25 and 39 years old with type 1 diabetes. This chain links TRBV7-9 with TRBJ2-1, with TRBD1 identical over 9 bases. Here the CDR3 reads CASSPPGQGYNEQFF. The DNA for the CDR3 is TGTGCCAGCAGCCCTCCGGGACAGGGTTACAATGAGCAGTTCTTC.